One and the same sample provided the 32 T cell receptor beta chains below, sequenced in a study of OX40 agonist ivuxolimab in advanced cancers. The data were produced by immunoSEQ multiplex PCR, yet TCRdb's version contains in-frame clones alone and is incomplete. This table has about 33,000 clones, roughly 84% appearing once. The specimen was CD4+ or CD8+ T cells sorted from blood, collected in a trial of the OX40 agonist ivuxolimab. The receptor set was obtained from an adult with an advanced solid tumor such as melanoma, head and neck, liver or kidney cancer.

The V call is TRBV28, the J call TRBJ2-5; D uncertain. Gene TRBJ2-7 matches the end of the DNA better, so the J call may be wrong. The CDR3 has 12 amino acids. Germline V gene data show CDR1 as MDHEN and CDR2 as SYDVKM. The CDR3 loop reads CASSILSYEQYF. CDR3 DNA: TGTGCCAGCAGTATCCTCTCTTACGAGCAGTACTTC.

The chain is built from TRBV27 and TRBJ2-5, with 10 bases matching TRBD2. The DNA end favors TRBJ2-7, so the J call may be wrong. The CDR3 consists of 16 residues. Germline CDR1 reads MNHEY; CDR2 reads SMNVEV (reference sequence). The CDR3 DNA follows: TGTGCCAGCAGTTTACAGAGGCTAGCGGGGGACTACGAGCAGTACTTC. It codes for CASSLQRLAGDYEQYF.

The chain has TRBV27 and TRBJ2-1; 7 bases are shared with TRBD2. The CDR3 has 14 residues. Germline V lookup: CDR1 MNHEY, CDR2 SMNVEV (reference sequence). Germline trimming cut 5 bases from V and 6 bases from J; bases unmatched to any gene: 7. The CDR3: CASSPGLVSNEQFF. The CDR3 nucleotides read TGTGCCAGCAGTCCCGGACTAGTGAGCAATGAGCAGTTCTTC.

This chain connects TRBV6-1 to TRBJ1-3; tentatively, D is TRBD1 (5 bases). CDR3 length equals 16 residues. Germline CDR1 is MNHNS and CDR2 is SASEGT. Trimming took off 4 bases at V and 3 bases at J, with 16 bases between the two ends. CDR3 in amino acids: CASSGRRSGLGNTIYF. In DNA form, the CDR3 reads TGTGCCAGCAGTGGCCGTAGATCGGGGCTTGGAAACACCATATATTTT.

The chain recombines TRBV19 with TRBJ2-2; 9 bases line up with TRBD1. The CDR3 contains 15 residues. The junction had 3 bases not matched to a gene; V was cut back by 5 bases and J by 2 bases. The germline V gene encodes CDR1 LNHDA and CDR2 SQIVND (reference sequence). CDR3 sequence: CASSGDRDNTGELFF. The CDR3 coding sequence is TGTGCCAGTAGTGGGGACAGGGACAACACCGGGGAGCTGTTTTTT.

This chain uses TRBV4-2 with TRBJ2-7; perhaps TRBD2 as D (6 bases). Germline V gene data show CDR1 as LGHNA and CDR2 as YNFKEQ. The ends were cut back, 1 base at V and 2 bases at J, with 15 bases in the middle. The CDR3 is 16 residues long. This chain's CDR3 is CASSQVLGGPPYEQYF. The CDR3 region has the DNA TGTGCCAGCAGCCAAGTCCTGGGAGGTCCCCCCTACGAGCAGTACTTC.

CDR3 coding DNA: TGTGCCAGCAGTTTGGGGGAGAACACTGAAGCTTTCTTT. Residues: CASSLGENTEAFF. The genes are TRBV28 and TRBJ1-1; tentative D call: TRBD1 (5 bases). CDR3 size: 13 residues. Germline V gene sequence: CDR1 MDHEN, CDR2 SYDVKM. V lost 3 bases and J lost 1, with 6 bases in between.

The chain uses TRBV19 and TRBJ2-1; no reliable D call. The ends were cut back, 3 bases at V and 0 bases at J, with 3 bases in the middle. CDR3 length equals 13 residues. The germline V gene encodes CDR1 LNHDA and CDR2 SQIVND (reference sequence). For the CDR3, the DNA is TGTGCCAGTAGTATGGGCTCCTACAATGAGCAGTTCTTC. Protein product: CASSMGSYNEQFF.

This clone was observed once. The chain is built from TRBV7-8 and TRBJ1-6; 8 positions agree with TRBD1. The junction had 5 bases not matched to a gene; V was cut back by 3 bases and J by 7 bases. This CDR3 spans 15 amino acids. CDR1 SGHVS and CDR2 FQNEAQ come from the germline V gene. CDR3 region: CASSFRRTGNSPLHF. CDR3 in DNA: TGTGCCAGCAGCTTTCGGCGGACAGGGAATTCACCCCTCCACTTT.

The V and J genes are TRBV27 and TRBJ2-3; D call uncertain. The CDR3 consists of 15 residues. The V gene lost 1 base and the J gene lost 5 bases, with 13 bases spanning the gap. Germline loops: CDR1 MNHEY, CDR2 SMNVEV (reference sequence). This chain's CDR3 is CASSLWQDKQDTQYF. The CDR3 DNA follows: TGTGCCAGCAGTTTATGGCAGGATAAACAAGATACGCAGTATTTT.

In its sample, this clone was seen once. The chain uses TRBV28 and TRBJ2-2; D perhaps matches TRBD1 (6 bases). Trimming left V 5 bases short and J 0 bases short, with 13 bases between. CDR3 length: 16 amino acids. CDR1 is MDHEN, CDR2 SYDVKM, per germline. CDR3 sequence reads: CASSPSDSSNTGELFF. In DNA, the CDR3 is TGTGCCAGCAGTCCCTCGGACAGCTCGAACACCGGGGAGCTGTTTTTT. The full variable domain, with the rest looked up from reference TRBV28 and TRBJ2-2, is DVKVTQSSRYLVKRTGEKVFLECVQDMDHENMFWYRQDPGLGLRLIYFSYDVKMKEKGDIPEGYSVSREKKERFSLILESASTNQTSMYLCASSPSDSSNTGELFFGEGSRLTVL.

The chain recombines TRBV6-1 with TRBJ2-2; 9 positions agree with TRBD2. Germline V CDR1 and CDR2: MNHNS, SASEGT. The CDR3 length is 13 residues. After removal of 8 bases from V and 3 bases from J, the junction contained 1 base not matched to a gene. The CDR3 is CASGTSYTGELFF. CDR3 sequence (DNA): TGTGCCAGCGGGACTAGCTACACCGGGGAGCTGTTTTTT.

V is TRBV19 and J is TRBJ1-5; D is unresolved. The CDR3 loop spans 15 amino acids. The germline V gene encodes CDR1 LNHDA and CDR2 SQIVND (reference sequence). V was shortened by 7 bases and J by 0 bases, with 13 bases between the two germline ends. DNA of the CDR3: TGTGCCAGTACCCCCGGAGCTTATAGCAATCAGCCCCAGCATTTT. Protein sequence: CASTPGAYSNQPQHF.

V and J are TRBV15 and TRBJ2-5; the D gene is possibly TRBD2 (6 bases). This CDR3 is built from 14 residues. The V gene lost 3 bases and the J gene lost 5 bases, with 13 bases spanning the gap. Per the germline V gene, CDR1 is LNHNV and CDR2 is YYDKDF (reference sequence). CDR3 DNA sequence: TGTGCCACCAGCAGGGGACTTCTCGGGGAGACCCAGTACTTC. It translates to CATSRGLLGETQYF.

This chain connects TRBV6-6 to TRBJ2-1; D gene unclear. CDR3 length: 10 residues. CDR1 and CDR2 (germline): MNHNY, SVGAGI (reference sequence). The ends were cut back, 8 bases at V and 8 bases at J, with 7 bases in the middle. Here the CDR3 DNA reads TGTGCCAGCCGGTTCGATGAGCAGTTCTTC. Translation: CASRFDEQFF.

This clone was picked up one time. The genes are TRBV21-1 and TRBJ2-3; the DNA was not used to check the table's D call, TRBD2. TRBV21-1 has pseudogene status. There are 16 residues in the CDR3. CDR3 sequence: CAGGLAGDLSTDTQYF. As DNA, the CDR3 is TGTGCTGGGGGCCTAGCGGGGGACCTTAGCACAGATACGCAGTATTTT.

The CDR3 DNA is TGTGCCAGCAGCCCGGACAGAGTCTCCTACAATGAGCAGTTCTTC. It is translated as CASSPDRVSYNEQFF. The chain uses TRBV7-2 and TRBJ2-1, with TRBD1 as a possible D gene (6 bases). CDR1 SGHTA and CDR2 FQGNSA come from the germline V gene. CDR3 length equals 15 residues. V dropped 5 bases and J dropped 0 bases, with 11 bases sitting between them.

This chain uses TRBV7-9 with TRBJ2-7; D possibly corresponds to TRBD1 (6 bases). This CDR3 contains 14 residues. Trimming cost V 8 bases and J 4 bases, with 18 bases left between them. Germline values: CDR1 SEHNR, CDR2 FQNEAQ (reference sequence). CDR3 residues: CASGTGIWPYEQYF. Here the CDR3 DNA reads TGTGCCAGCGGCACAGGGATTTGGCCATACGAGCAGTACTTC.

The J gene is TRBJ2-7, the V gene TRBV28, with 11 bases fitting TRBD2. Germline lookup yields CDR1 MDHEN and CDR2 SYDVKM. J gave up 2 bases and V 6 bases, and 3 bases lay outside the gene matches. CDR3 length: 14 amino acids. For the CDR3, the DNA is TGTGCCAGCAGCCTACTAGCGGGAGCCTACGAGCAGTACTTC. The encoded protein is CASSLLAGAYEQYF.

The rearrangement links TRBV5-3 to TRBJ2-1, with 13 bases lining up with TRBD2. TRBV5-3 is flagged as an ORF with uncertain function. CDR3 length: 15 residues. V lost 2 bases and J lost 9; bases outside the gene matches: 5. The CDR3 reads CARSFGTSGICEQFF. The CDR3 nucleotides read TGTGCCAGAAGCTTCGGGACTAGCGGGATTTGTGAGCAGTTCTTC.

CDR3 sequence: CASKAGLGTDTQYF. The CDR3 DNA reads as TGTGCCAGCAAGGCAGGGTTGGGCACAGATACGCAGTATTTT. The rearrangement joins TRBV27 to TRBJ2-3, with D tentatively TRBD1 (5 bases). In germline, CDR1 is MNHEY, CDR2 SMNVEV (reference sequence). The CDR3 length is 14 residues. The V and J ends lost 7 bases and 1 base respectively, with 12 bases between them.

CDR3 sequence (DNA): TGTGCCAGCAGTGACCAGGAAAGCACTGAAGCTTTCTTT. This gives the protein CASSDQESTEAFF. The chain links TRBV6-4 to TRBJ1-1; D call uncertain. Trimming shortened V by 2 bases and J by 4 bases, and 8 bases separated the two germline ends. Looked up from germline, CDR1 is MRHNA and CDR2 is SNTAGT. The CDR3 totals 13 residues.

The chain joins TRBV27 to TRBJ2-3, with D possibly called TRBD1 or TRBD2 (5 bases each). The CDR3 covers 15 residues. Germline V gene lookup returns CDR1 MNHEY and CDR2 SMNVEV (reference sequence). The V end was cut by 0 bases, the J end by 0 bases, with 7 bases between. The CDR3 reads CASSLSRGSTDTQYF. DNA for the CDR3: TGTGCCAGCAGTTTATCGAGGGGTAGCACAGATACGCAGTATTTT.

This chain links TRBV30 with TRBJ2-5, with TRBD1 identical over 8 bases. The germline CDR1 and CDR2 sequences are GTSNPN and SVGIG (reference sequence). The CDR3 contains 13 residues. J lost 5 bases, V lost 4 bases, and 6 bases had no gene match. CDR3 loop: CAWNGQGGETQYF. The CDR3 region has the DNA TGTGCCTGGAATGGACAGGGAGGTGAGACCCAGTACTTC.

CDR3 DNA sequence: TGTGCCAGCAGTGGGACAGGGGGCACAGATACGCAGTATTTT. Translation: CASSGTGGTDTQYF. V is TRBV6-4 and J is TRBJ2-3; 9 positions agree with TRBD1. CDR3 length: 14 amino acids. In germline, CDR1 is MRHNA, CDR2 SNTAGT. The trim removed 4 bases at V and 1 base at J, leaving 0 bases unmatched.

This chain connects TRBV5-6 to TRBJ2-4; TRBD2 matches at 9 bases. Germline assignment: CDR1 SGHDT and CDR2 YYEEEE. The CDR3 is 16 amino acids. Trimming took 5 bases from V and 0 from J; bases not matched to a gene: 6. The CDR3 nucleotides are TGTGCCAGCAGGCATAGCGGGGGTATAGCCAAAAACATTCAGTACTTC. Protein: CASRHSGGIAKNIQYF.

The chain combines TRBV14 with TRBJ2-7, with TRBD1 matching over 7 bases. The junction had 2 bases not matched to a gene; V was cut back by 6 bases and J by 0 bases. Germline V gene data show CDR1 as SGHDN and CDR2 as FVKESK. The CDR3 consists of 13 residues. The chain's CDR3 is CASRGTASYEQYF. The DNA of the CDR3 is TGTGCCAGCAGGGGGACAGCCTCCTACGAGCAGTACTTC. Full variable domain (outside the CDR3, taken from reference TRBV14 and TRBJ2-7): EAGVTQFPSHSVIEKGQTVTLRCDPISGHDNLYWYRRVMGKEIKFLLHFVKESKQDESGMPNNRFLAERTGGTYSTLKVQPAELEDSGVYFCASRGTASYEQYFGPGTRLTVT.

The chain uses TRBV4-1 and TRBJ2-7, with D maybe TRBD1 (5 bases). V lost 1 base, J lost 3 bases, and 13 bases lay in between. CDR3 length: 15 residues. Per the germline V gene, CDR1 is MGHRA and CDR2 is YSYEKL. CDR3 bases: TGCGCCAGCAGCCAAGTGTCCCAGGGATACTACGAGCAGTACTTC. This codes for CASSQVSQGYYEQYF.

This chain uses TRBV5-4 with TRBJ2-7; 7 bases fit TRBD2. Per germline, CDR1 SGHNT and CDR2 YYREEE (reference sequence). V was clipped by 1 base and J by 2 bases; unmatched bases: 6. The CDR3 has 15 residues. The CDR3 DNA reads as TGTGCCAGCAGCTTGTTACCTAGCGGAACCTACGAGCAGTACTTC. Translated, it gives CASSLLPSGTYEQYF. Complete variable domain (other parts from reference TRBV5-4 and TRBJ2-7): ETGVTQSPTHLIKTRGQQVTLRCSSQSGHNTVSWYQQALGQGPQFIFQYYREEENGRGNFPPRFSGLQFPNYSSELNVNALELDDSALYLCASSLLPSGTYEQYFGPGTRLTVT.

V and J are TRBV6-1 and TRBJ2-7, with D uncertain. V was clipped by 1 base and J by 4 bases, with 11 bases between them. The CDR3 contains 14 residues. The V gene's germline CDR1 is MNHNS and CDR2 SASEGT. In DNA form, the CDR3 reads TGTGCCAGCAGTGAAGGCCCCGCGCTTTACGAGCAGTACTTC. Amino acids: CASSEGPALYEQYF.

The rearrangement uses TRBV9 and TRBJ2-7; D might be TRBD1 (5 bases). The V and J ends lost 0 bases and 4 bases respectively, with 11 bases between them. This CDR3 contains 14 residues. CDR1 and CDR2 from the germline V gene are SGDLS and YYNGEE. In nucleotides, the CDR3 is TGTGCCAGCAGCGTAGAACAGGTACCTTACGAGCAGTACTTC. Encoded protein: CASSVEQVPYEQYF. Drawing the rest from reference TRBV9 and TRBJ2-7, the complete variable domain is DSGVTQTPKHLITATGQRVTLRCSPRSGDLSVYWYQQSLDQGLQFLIQYYNGEERAKGNILERFSAQQFPDLHSELNLSSLELGDSALYFCASSVEQVPYEQYFGPGTRLTVT.

This chain uses TRBV19 with TRBJ1-1; tentatively, D is TRBD1 (5 bases). From germline, CDR1 is LNHDA and CDR2 SQIVND (reference sequence). V was pared by 5 bases and J by 1 base, with 11 bases between. The CDR3 covers 14 residues. CDR3 DNA: TGTGCCAGTAGTCTATGGGGCGGGAACACTGAAGCTTTCTTT. This gives the protein CASSLWGGNTEAFF.